This passage covers 19 T cell receptor beta chains from one sample sequenced in a study of T cell changes during pregnancy in multiple sclerosis. Sequencing used immunoSEQ multiplex PCR; TCRdb keeps in-frame clones, though not all of them. The sample consists of fewer than 75,000 clones, approximately 92% of them appearing once. Sequences were derived from peripheral blood, sampled in the first trimester of pregnancy. These receptors originate from a female donor with multiple sclerosis, enrolled in a pregnancy study.

This chain connects TRBV15 to TRBJ2-5; perhaps TRBD2 as D (7 bases). The CDR3 covers 15 residues. V was pared by 4 bases and J by 5 bases, with 17 bases between. CDR1 and CDR2 (germline): LNHNV, YYDKDF (reference sequence). Here the CDR3 reads CATSTPSGTRETQYF. The CDR3 DNA sequence: TGTGCCACCAGCACCCCAAGCGGGACAAGGGAGACCCAGTACTTC.

The V gene is TRBV10-3, the J gene TRBJ2-7; D perhaps matches TRBD1 (5 bases). CDR3 length: 16 residues. Deletions cut 0 bases from V and 6 bases from J, with 18 bases between. Germline CDR1 ENHRY, CDR2 SYGVKD. For the CDR3, the DNA is TGTGCCATCAGTGAGTCGTGGGGCAGGCCCGAAGTCGAGCAGTACTTC. Its translation: CAISESWGRPEVEQYF.

The chain combines TRBV2 with TRBJ1-5; weak D call: TRBD1 (5 bases). The CDR3 sequence is 13 residues long. The germline gives CDR1 SNHLY, CDR2 FYNNEI. V was pared by 6 bases and J by 10 bases, with 16 bases between. This chain's CDR3 is CASRRIRESPQHF. The CDR3 region has the DNA TGTGCCAGCAGGAGAATCAGGGAAAGTCCCCAGCATTTT.

The CDR3 DNA reads TGTGCCAGCAGCCTACCTCCGACAGGGGGTTTGAGAGAAAAACTGTTTTTT. This codes for CASSLPPTGGLREKLFF. The chain couples TRBV7-9 to TRBJ1-4, with 9 bases fitting TRBD1. After removal of 5 bases from V and 8 bases from J, the junction contained 15 bases not matched to a gene. The length of the CDR3 is 17 residues. CDR1 is SEHNR, CDR2 FQNEAQ, per germline (reference sequence).

DNA of the CDR3: TGTGCCAGCAGCTCCCGCCCCGGGAGCAACTATGGCTACACCTTC. It translates to CASSSRPGSNYGYTF. The chain is built from TRBV7-9 and TRBJ1-2; D call uncertain. Per the germline V gene, CDR1 is SEHNR and CDR2 is FQNEAQ (reference sequence). The CDR3 runs 15 residues. V dropped 4 bases and J dropped 2 bases, with 14 bases sitting between them.

This clone came up a few times. The chain carries TRBV2 and TRBJ1-1, with 8 bases aligning to TRBD1. Unmatched junction bases numbered 6, after V lost 6 bases and J lost 0 bases. Germline-derived CDR1 and CDR2 are SNHLY and FYNNEI. The CDR3 spans 15 residues. The CDR3 region has the DNA TGTGCCAGCAGCGAGACAGGGGTGGTGAACACTGAAGCTTTCTTT. Translated: CASSETGVVNTEAFF.

The J gene is TRBJ1-1, the V gene TRBV5-1; 7 bases fit TRBD1. J lost 2 bases, V lost 7 bases, and 11 bases had no gene match. Germline V gene lookup returns CDR1 SGHRS and CDR2 YFSETQ. The CDR3 is 15 residues long. CDR3 sequence reads: CASRRRDRENTEAFF. CDR3 coding DNA: TGCGCCAGCCGCCGACGGGACAGAGAAAACACTGAAGCTTTCTTT.

J is TRBJ2-2 and V is TRBV7-8, with no clear D. Germline lookup yields CDR1 SGHVS and CDR2 FQNEAQ. The length of the CDR3 is 13 residues. Trimming shortened V by 5 bases and J by 6 bases, and 10 bases separated the two germline ends. The CDR3 sequence: CASSRDTSGELFF. DNA of the CDR3: TGTGCCAGCAGCCGAGACACCTCCGGGGAGCTGTTTTTT.

The chain is built from TRBV7-8 and TRBJ2-1; 11 bases align to TRBD2. Germline lookup yields CDR1 SGHVS and CDR2 FQNEAQ. The CDR3 runs to 15 residues. The V segment lost 4 bases and the J segment 9 bases; nucleotides outside the gene matches: 8. CDR3 loop: CASSSTSGRKVEQFF. The CDR3 region has the DNA TGTGCCAGCAGCTCCACTAGCGGGAGAAAAGTTGAGCAGTTCTTC.

The J gene is TRBJ2-5, the V gene TRBV30; possible D gene TRBD2, 7 bases. Trimming took 8 bases from V and 5 from J, leaving 21 bases between them. Germline loops: CDR1 GTSNPN, CDR2 SVGIG (reference sequence). The CDR3 length is 14 residues. As DNA, the CDR3 is TGTGCCGGGGAGAGGGCCAGGGGAGGGGAGACCCAGTACTTC. This gives the protein CAGERARGGETQYF.

The rearrangement joins TRBV6-5 to TRBJ1-2, with 7 bases aligning to TRBD1. V lost 4 bases, J lost 4 bases, and 9 bases stayed unmatched. The CDR3 is made up of 15 amino acids. Germline CDR1 and CDR2: MNHEY and SVGAGI. The CDR3 reads CASSSPGTAGYGYTF. CDR3 nucleotide sequence: TGTGCCAGCAGTTCCCCCGGGACAGCGGGCTATGGCTACACCTTC.

The rearrangement links TRBV7-3 to TRBJ2-1, with TRBD1 matching 7 bases. The CDR3 contains 17 residues. J lost 0 bases, V lost 5 bases, and 10 bases had no gene match. Germline loops: CDR1 SGHTA, CDR2 FQGTGA. In DNA, the CDR3 is TGTGCCAGCAGCCCCTCCGGGACAGACAGCTCCTACAATGAGCAGTTCTTC. This codes for CASSPSGTDSSYNEQFF.

The V call is TRBV28, the J call TRBJ2-2; D unclear. Per germline, CDR1 MDHEN and CDR2 SYDVKM. The CDR3 contains 13 residues. With 2 bases removed from V and 5 bases from J, the gap between germline ends came to 6 bases. CDR3 sequence (DNA): TGTGCCAGCAGTTTAATTAGAACCGGGGAGCTGTTTTTT. The encoded protein is CASSLIRTGELFF. Variable domain in full (rest from reference TRBV28 and TRBJ2-2): DVKVTQSSRYLVKRTGEKVFLECVQDMDHENMFWYRQDPGLGLRLIYFSYDVKMKEKGDIPEGYSVSREKKERFSLILESASTNQTSMYLCASSLIRTGELFFGEGSRLTVL.

This rearrangement joins TRBV2 to TRBJ2-7, with 7 bases matching TRBD1. The CDR3 is made up of 13 amino acids. Germline V lookup: CDR1 SNHLY, CDR2 FYNNEI. V shed 4 bases and J 6 bases; nucleotides not matched to a gene: 6. In nucleotides, the CDR3 is TGTGCCAGCAGTGGGCTGGACAGGAGCGAGCAGTACTTC. Residues: CASSGLDRSEQYF.

The chain uses TRBV30 and TRBJ1-4; TRBD1 matches at 8 bases. Germline loops: CDR1 GTSNPN, CDR2 SVGIG (reference sequence). This CDR3 region has 14 residues. Losses at the gene ends were 2 bases for V and 8 bases for J; bases not matched to a gene: 7. CDR3 region: CAWSFTGGYEKLFF. CDR3 coding DNA: TGTGCCTGGAGTTTTACAGGGGGATACGAAAAACTGTTTTTT.

The chain has TRBV30 and TRBJ1-1; 8 bases agree with TRBD1. The V gene's germline CDR1 is GTSNPN and CDR2 SVGIG (reference sequence). V lost 2 bases, J lost 10 bases, and 0 bases stayed unmatched. This CDR3 has 10 amino acids. The CDR3 nucleotides read TGTGCCTGGAGTACAGGGGGAGCTTTCTTT. Translation gives CAWSTGGAFF.

The chain uses TRBV5-6 and TRBJ1-3, with D possibly being TRBD1 (6 bases). V was clipped by 3 bases and J by 2 bases, with 15 bases between them. Germline V lookup: CDR1 SGHDT, CDR2 YYEEEE. CDR3 length: 16 residues. In nucleotides, the CDR3 is TGTGCCAGCAGCTCACCCCAGGGGATACCTGGAAACACCATATATTTT. It yields the protein CASSSPQGIPGNTIYF.

The chain recombines TRBV19 with TRBJ1-2; TRBD1 might be the D (5 bases). The CDR3 loop spans 13 amino acids. The V end was cut by 9 bases, the J end by 8 bases, with 19 bases between. The germline V gene has CDR1 LNHDA and CDR2 SQIVND (reference sequence). The chain's CDR3 is CASQGAAVEGYTF. CDR3 DNA sequence: TGTGCCAGCCAAGGGGCGGCGGTGGAAGGCTACACCTTC. The entire variable domain, with the rest obtained from reference TRBV19 and TRBJ1-2, is as follows: DGGITQSPKYLFRKEGQNVTLSCEQNLNHDAMYWYRQDPGQGLRLIYYSQIVNDFQKGDIAEGYSVSREKKESFPLTVTSAQKNPTAFYLCASQGAAVEGYTFGSGTRLTVV.

The table lists this clone with a few counts. The rearrangement uses TRBV27 and TRBJ2-7, with 7 bases aligning to TRBD1. CDR1 and CDR2 from the germline V gene are MNHEY and SMNVEV (reference sequence). V lost 5 bases to trimming and J lost 1 base; unmatched junction nucleotides: 8. The CDR3 is made up of 15 amino acids. CDR3 nucleotide sequence: TGTGCCAGCAGTACCGACAGGGCTCCGTCCTACGAGCAGTACTTC. It translates to CASSTDRAPSYEQYF.